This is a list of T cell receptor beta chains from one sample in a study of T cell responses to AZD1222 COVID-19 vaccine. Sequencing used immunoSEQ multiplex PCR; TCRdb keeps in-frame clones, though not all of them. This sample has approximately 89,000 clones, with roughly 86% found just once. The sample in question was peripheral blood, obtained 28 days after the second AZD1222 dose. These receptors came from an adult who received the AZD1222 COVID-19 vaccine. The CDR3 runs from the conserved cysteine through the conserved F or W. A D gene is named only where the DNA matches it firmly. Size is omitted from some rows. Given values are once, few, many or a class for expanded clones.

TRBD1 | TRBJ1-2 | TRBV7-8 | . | CASSLNRGSGGYTF | TGTGCCAGCAGCTTAAACAGGGGATCGGGGGGCTACACCTTC
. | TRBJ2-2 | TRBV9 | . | CASSVGTAGTGELFF | TGTGCCAGCAGCGTAGGAACGGCGGGCACCGGGGAGCTGTTTTTT
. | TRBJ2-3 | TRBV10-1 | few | CASVNPDADTQYF | TGCGCCAGTGTAAACCCCGACGCCGATACGCAGTATTTT
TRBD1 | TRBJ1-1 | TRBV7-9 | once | CASSLWTGLGLTEAFF | TGTGCCAGCAGCTTATGGACAGGCTTGGGGCTCACTGAAGCTTTCTTT
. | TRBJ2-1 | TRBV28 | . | CASKPRGMNEQFF | TGTGCCAGCAAACCGAGGGGGATGAATGAGCAGTTCTTC
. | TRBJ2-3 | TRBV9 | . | CASSVSGRADTQYF | TGTGCCAGCAGCGTATCGGGCAGGGCGGATACGCAGTATTTT
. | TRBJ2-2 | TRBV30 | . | CAWRVAGANTGELFF | TGTGCCTGGAGAGTCGCGGGTGCGAACACCGGGGAGCTGTTTTTT
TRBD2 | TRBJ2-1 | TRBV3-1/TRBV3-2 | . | CASSQGGPSGREYNEQFF | TGTGCCAGCAGCCAAGGGGGGCCTAGCGGGAGGGAATACAATGAGCAGTTCTTC
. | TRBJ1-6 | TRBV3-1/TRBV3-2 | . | CASSQDQRSSYNSPLHF | TGTGCCAGCAGCCAAGATCAGAGGAGCTCCTATAATTCACCCCTCCACTTT
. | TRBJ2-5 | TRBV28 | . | CASSPWRAGQETQYF | TGTGCCAGCAGCCCGTGGAGAGCGGGTCAAGAGACCCAGTACTTC
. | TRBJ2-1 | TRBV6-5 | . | CASSYSRNEQFF | TGTGCCAGCAGTTACTCGAGGAATGAGCAGTTCTTC
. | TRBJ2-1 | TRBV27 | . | CASRQPYTNEQFF | TGTGCCAGCAGACAGCCATACACGAATGAGCAGTTCTTC
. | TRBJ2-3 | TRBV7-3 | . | CASSLGQPGADTQYF | TGTGCCAGCAGCTTAGGGCAACCAGGGGCAGATACGCAGTATTTT
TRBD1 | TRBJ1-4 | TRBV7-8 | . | CASSPPTGVGEKLFF | TGTGCCAGCAGCCCACCGACAGGGGTTGGGGAAAAACTGTTTTTT
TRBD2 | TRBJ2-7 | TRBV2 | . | CASRARTGELLAGGVSYEQYF | TGTGCCAGCAGAGCCCGGACAGGAGAACTACTAGCGGGGGGTGTCTCCTACGAGCAGTACTTC
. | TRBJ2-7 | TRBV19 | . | CASSMRGSSYEQYF | TGTGCCAGTAGTATGAGGGGGAGCTCCTACGAGCAGTACTTC
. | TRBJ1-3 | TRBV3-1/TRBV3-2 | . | CASSQEWGRGNTIYF | TGTGCCAGCAGCCAAGAGTGGGGCAGGGGAAACACCATATATTTT
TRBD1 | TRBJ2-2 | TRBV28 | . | CASSLWGQGEAGELFF | TGTGCCAGCAGTTTATGGGGACAGGGGGAGGCCGGGGAGCTGTTTTTT
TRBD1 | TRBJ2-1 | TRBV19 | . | CATANRGYNEQFF | TGTGCCACCGCCAACAGGGGGTACAATGAGCAGTTCTTC
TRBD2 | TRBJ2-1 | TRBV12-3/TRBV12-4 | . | CASSLLLAGEQFF | TGTGCCAGCAGTTTACTACTAGCGGGAGAGCAGTTCTTC
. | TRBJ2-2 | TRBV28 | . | CASRPQGRFSGELFF | TGTGCCAGCAGGCCCCAGGGGCGCTTCTCCGGGGAGCTGTTTTTT
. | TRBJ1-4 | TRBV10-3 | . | CATGGGGEKLFF | TGTGCCACCGGGGGCGGGGGTGAAAAACTGTTTTTT
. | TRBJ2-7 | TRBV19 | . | CASSAYPPSYEQYF | TGTGCCAGTAGTGCCTACCCGCCCTCCTACGAGCAGTACTTC
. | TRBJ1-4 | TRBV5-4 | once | CASSLETGRNEKLFF | TGTGCCAGCAGTCTAGAGACAGGACGGAATGAAAAACTGTTTTTT
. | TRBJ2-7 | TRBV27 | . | CASSLLGPPYEQYF | TGTGCCAGCAGTTTATTGGGGCCCCCGTACGAGCAGTACTTC
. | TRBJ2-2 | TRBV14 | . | CASSQVGRITGELFF | TGTGCCAGCAGCCAAGTTGGGAGGATCACCGGGGAGCTGTTTTTT
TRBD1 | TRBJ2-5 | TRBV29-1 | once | CSVLITGGLGETQYF | TGCAGCGTCCTTATTACAGGGGGCCTGGGAGAGACCCAGTACTTC
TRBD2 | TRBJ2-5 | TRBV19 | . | CASSMNSGARETQYF | TGTGCCAGTAGTATGAATAGCGGGGCCCGAGAGACCCAGTACTTC
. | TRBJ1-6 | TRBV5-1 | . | CASSPSEGSPLHF | TGCGCCAGCAGCCCGAGCGAGGGATCACCCCTCCACTTT
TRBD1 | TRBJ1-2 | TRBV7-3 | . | CASSLNGGQGGYTF | TGTGCCAGCAGCTTAAATGGGGGACAGGGTGGCTACACCTTC
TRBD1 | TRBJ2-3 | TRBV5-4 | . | CASSLPGGADTQYF | TGTGCCAGCAGCTTGCCAGGGGGCGCGGATACGCAGTATTTT
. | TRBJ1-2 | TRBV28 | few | CASSLAASYGYTF | TGTGCCAGCAGTTTAGCAGCTTCCTATGGCTACACCTTC
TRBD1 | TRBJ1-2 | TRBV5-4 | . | CASSLQGSLYGYTF | TGTGCCAGCAGCTTACAGGGGTCGCTCTATGGCTACACCTTC
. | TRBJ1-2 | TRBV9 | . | CASSPQDSYGYTF | TGTGCCAGCAGCCCACAGGACAGCTATGGCTACACCTTC
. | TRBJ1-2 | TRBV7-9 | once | CASSLVGLNYGYTF | TGTGCCAGCAGCTTAGTTGGGCTTAACTATGGCTACACCTTC
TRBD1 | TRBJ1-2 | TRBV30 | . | CAWTKDRGLHGYTF | TGTGCCTGGACCAAGGACAGGGGGCTGCATGGCTACACCTTC
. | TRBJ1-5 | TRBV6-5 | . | CASGREGSSNQPQHF | TGTGCCAGCGGCAGGGAGGGATCTAGCAATCAGCCCCAGCATTTT
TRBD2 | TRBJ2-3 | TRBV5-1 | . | CASSLRTPGGDTQYF | TGCGCCAGCAGCTTGCGCACGCCGGGGGGGGATACGCAGTATTTT
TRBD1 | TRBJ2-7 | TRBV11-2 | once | CASSHRDRGTYEQYF | TGTGCCAGCAGCCACCGGGACAGGGGCACCTACGAGCAGTACTTC
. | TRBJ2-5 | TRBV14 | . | CASSQAPLETQYF | TGTGCCAGCAGCCAGGCCCCCCTAGAGACCCAGTACTTC
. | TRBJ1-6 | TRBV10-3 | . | CAIRTEASPLHF | TGTGCCATCAGGACAGAAGCTTCACCCCTCCACTTT
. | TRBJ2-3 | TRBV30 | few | CAWSVGVGVPSDTQYF | TGTGCCTGGAGTGTGGGGGTGGGGGTCCCCTCAGATACGCAGTATTTT
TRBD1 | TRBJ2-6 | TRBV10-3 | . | CAISGTGASGANVLTF | TGTGCCATCAGTGGGACAGGGGCCTCTGGGGCCAACGTCCTGACTTTC
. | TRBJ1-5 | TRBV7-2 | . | CASSLYGSNQPQHF | TGTGCCAGCAGCTTATACGGCAGCAATCAGCCCCAGCATTTT
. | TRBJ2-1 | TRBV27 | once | CASSSKLGNEQFF | TGTGCCAGCAGTTCGAAGTTAGGCAATGAGCAGTTCTTC
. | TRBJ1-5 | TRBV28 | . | CASSGDGRNQPQHF | TGTGCCAGCAGTGGGGACGGACGAAATCAGCCCCAGCATTTT
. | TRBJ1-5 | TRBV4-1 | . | CASSQDGRGGQPQHF | TGCGCCAGCAGCCAAGATGGGAGGGGTGGACAGCCCCAGCATTTT
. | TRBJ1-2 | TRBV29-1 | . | CSVEEPKEYLYGYTF | TGCAGCGTTGAAGAGCCTAAGGAGTACCTCTATGGCTACACCTTC